The T cell receptor (beta chain) described here comes from a study of cytomegalovirus exposure and HLA in healthy donors. Study as a whole: Most genotyped donors, over 70% of about 360, had Caucasian-associated genetic ancestry. Study outcomes and limitations: Productive status was seen about 87% or about 30% of the time for most TCR beta V segments in an earlier analysis. The dataset shows that most TCR sequences were rare, while some public TCRs occurred in many donors. In a later analysis, an Asian-associated ancestry cluster reportedly showed fewer N-insertions than the roughly 700-donor mean.

Amplification used 60 Vbeta primers and 13 Jbeta primers. The table came from immunoSEQ multiplex PCR; TCRdb's copy has only in-frame clones and leaves some out. Here the sample spans about 130,000 clones, approximately 80% being singletons. This clone was counted once. Its antigen is still unknown. At one end, the junction sequence differs from germline, possibly due to a read error. The receptor's source is a man under 40 in good health and CMV-seronegative. Sequencing input: PBMCs.

Here the CDR3 DNA reads TGTGCCAGCAGCTTAGATAGGGTTTGGAGGCCTTCCTTC. This sequence encodes CASSLDRVWRPSF. This chain joins TRBV7-9 and TRBJ1-2; the D is unclear. This CDR3 comprises 13 residues. Germline values: CDR1 SEHNR, CDR2 FQNEAQ (reference sequence).